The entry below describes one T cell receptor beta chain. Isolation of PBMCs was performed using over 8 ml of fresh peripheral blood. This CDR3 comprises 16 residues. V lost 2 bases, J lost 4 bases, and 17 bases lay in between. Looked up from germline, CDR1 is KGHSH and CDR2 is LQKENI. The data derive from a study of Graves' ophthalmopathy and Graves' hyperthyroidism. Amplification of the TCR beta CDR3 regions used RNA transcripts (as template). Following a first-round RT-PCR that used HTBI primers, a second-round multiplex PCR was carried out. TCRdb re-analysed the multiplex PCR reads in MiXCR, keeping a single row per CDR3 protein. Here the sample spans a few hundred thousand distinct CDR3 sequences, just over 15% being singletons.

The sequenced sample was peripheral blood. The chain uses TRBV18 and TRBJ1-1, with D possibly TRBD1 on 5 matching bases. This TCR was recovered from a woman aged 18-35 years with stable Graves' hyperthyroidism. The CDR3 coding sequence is TGTGCCAGCTCACCATTCCTCTTACAGGACCCCACTGAAGCTTTCTTT. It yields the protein CASSPFLLQDPTEAFF.